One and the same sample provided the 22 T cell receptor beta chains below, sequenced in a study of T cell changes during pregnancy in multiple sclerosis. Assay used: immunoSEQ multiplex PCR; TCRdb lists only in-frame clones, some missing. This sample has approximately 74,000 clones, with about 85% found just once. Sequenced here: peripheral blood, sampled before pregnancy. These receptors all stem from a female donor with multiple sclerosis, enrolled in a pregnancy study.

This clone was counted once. CDR3 bases: TGTGCCAGTAGGAGAGCGGGGGGAAGTTCCCTCGATCAGCCCCAGCATTTT. Translating gives CASRRAGGSSLDQPQHF. This chain links TRBV19 with TRBJ1-5, with D perhaps TRBD1 (5 bases). From germline, CDR1 is LNHDA and CDR2 SQIVND (reference sequence). The CDR3 is 17 residues long. V lost 6 bases and J lost 5, with 23 bases in between.

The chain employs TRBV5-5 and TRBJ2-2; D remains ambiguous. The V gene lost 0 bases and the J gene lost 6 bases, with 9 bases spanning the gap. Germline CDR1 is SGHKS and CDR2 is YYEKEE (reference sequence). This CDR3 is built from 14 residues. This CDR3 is CASSLAPVPGELFF. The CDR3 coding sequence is TGTGCCAGCAGCTTGGCCCCAGTGCCCGGGGAGCTGTTTTTT.

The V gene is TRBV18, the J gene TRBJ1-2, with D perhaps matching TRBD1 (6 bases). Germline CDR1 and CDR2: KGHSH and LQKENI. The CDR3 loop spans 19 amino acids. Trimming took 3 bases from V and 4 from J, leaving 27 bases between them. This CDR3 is CASSPNRLITPGDTYGYTF. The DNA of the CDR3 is TGTGCCAGCTCACCCAACCGCCTCATCACTCCAGGGGATACCTATGGCTACACCTTC. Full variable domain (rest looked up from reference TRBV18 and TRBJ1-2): NAGVMQNPRHLVRRRGQEARLRCSPMKGHSHVYWYRQLPEEGLKFMVYLQKENIIDESGMPKERFSAEFPKEGPSILRIQQVVRGDSAAYFCASSPNRLITPGDTYGYTFGSGTRLTVV.

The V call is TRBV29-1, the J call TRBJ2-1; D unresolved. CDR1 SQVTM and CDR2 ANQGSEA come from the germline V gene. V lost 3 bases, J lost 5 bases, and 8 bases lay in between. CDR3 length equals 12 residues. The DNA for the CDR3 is TGCAGCGTTGATGTCAGCGACAATGAGCAGTTCTTC. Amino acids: CSVDVSDNEQFF.

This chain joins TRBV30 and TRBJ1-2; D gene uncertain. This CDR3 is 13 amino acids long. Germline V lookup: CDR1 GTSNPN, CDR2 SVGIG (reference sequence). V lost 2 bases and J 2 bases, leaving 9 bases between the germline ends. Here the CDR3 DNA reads TGTGCCTGGAGTCCCCCCGGGAACTATGGCTACACCTTC. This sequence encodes CAWSPPGNYGYTF.

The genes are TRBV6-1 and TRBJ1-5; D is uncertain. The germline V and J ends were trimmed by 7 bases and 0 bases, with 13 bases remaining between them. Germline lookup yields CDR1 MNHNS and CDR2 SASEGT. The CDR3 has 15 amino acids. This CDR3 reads CASNRAGYSNQPQHF. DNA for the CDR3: TGTGCCAGCAATCGGGCGGGTTATAGCAATCAGCCCCAGCATTTT.

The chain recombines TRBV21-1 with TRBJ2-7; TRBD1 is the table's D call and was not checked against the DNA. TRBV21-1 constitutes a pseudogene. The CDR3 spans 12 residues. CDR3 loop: CASIGQGSEQYF. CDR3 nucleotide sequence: TGTGCCAGCATCGGCCAGGGAAGCGAGCAGTACTTC.

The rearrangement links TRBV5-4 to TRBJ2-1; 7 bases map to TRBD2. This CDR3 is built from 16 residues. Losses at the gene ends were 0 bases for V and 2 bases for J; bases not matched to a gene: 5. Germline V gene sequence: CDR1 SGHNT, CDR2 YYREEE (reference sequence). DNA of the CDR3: TGTGCCAGCAGCTTGGCGGGGGGTAGCGCCTACAATGAGCAGTTCTTC. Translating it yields CASSLAGGSAYNEQFF.

CDR3 in amino acids: CAWDAGGGGTQYF. Here the CDR3 DNA reads TGTGCCTGGGATGCGGGAGGGGGGGGGACCCAGTACTTC. The chain recombines TRBV30 with TRBJ2-5, with TRBD2 identical over 9 bases. CDR1 is GTSNPN and CDR2 is SVGIG in the germline V gene (reference sequence). V shed 5 bases, J shed 7 bases, and the junction held 8 bases outside the gene matches. The CDR3 has 13 amino acids.

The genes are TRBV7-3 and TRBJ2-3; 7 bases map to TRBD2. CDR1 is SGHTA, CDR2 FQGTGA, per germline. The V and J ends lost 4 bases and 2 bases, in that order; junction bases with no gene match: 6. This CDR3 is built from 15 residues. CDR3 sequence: CASSSKAGVTDTQYF. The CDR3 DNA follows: TGTGCCAGCAGCTCTAAGGCGGGGGTCACAGATACGCAGTATTTT.

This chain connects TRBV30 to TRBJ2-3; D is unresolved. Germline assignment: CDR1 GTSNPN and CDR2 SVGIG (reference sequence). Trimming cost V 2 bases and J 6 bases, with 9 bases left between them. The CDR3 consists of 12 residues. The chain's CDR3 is CAWSNAWDTQYF. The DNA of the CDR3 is TGTGCCTGGAGTAACGCGTGGGATACGCAGTATTTT.

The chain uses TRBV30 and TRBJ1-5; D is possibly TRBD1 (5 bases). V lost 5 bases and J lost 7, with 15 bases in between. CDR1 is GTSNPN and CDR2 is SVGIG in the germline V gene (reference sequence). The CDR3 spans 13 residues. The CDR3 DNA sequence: TGTGCCTGGCCCCGGGGGAGGCACCAGCCCCAGCATTTT. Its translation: CAWPRGRHQPQHF.

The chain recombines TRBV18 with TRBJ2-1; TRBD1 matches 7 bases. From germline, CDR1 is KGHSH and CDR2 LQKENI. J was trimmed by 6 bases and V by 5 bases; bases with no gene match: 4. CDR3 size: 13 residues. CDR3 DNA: TGTGCCAGCTCATTGGGGACAGTCAATGAGCAGTTCTTC. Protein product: CASSLGTVNEQFF.

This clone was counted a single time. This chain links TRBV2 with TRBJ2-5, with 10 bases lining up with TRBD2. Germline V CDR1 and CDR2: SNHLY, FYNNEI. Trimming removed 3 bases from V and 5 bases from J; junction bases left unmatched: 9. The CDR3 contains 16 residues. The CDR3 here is CASSDLDASGSETQYF. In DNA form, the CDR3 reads TGTGCCAGCAGTGACCTAGATGCTAGCGGGAGCGAGACCCAGTACTTC.

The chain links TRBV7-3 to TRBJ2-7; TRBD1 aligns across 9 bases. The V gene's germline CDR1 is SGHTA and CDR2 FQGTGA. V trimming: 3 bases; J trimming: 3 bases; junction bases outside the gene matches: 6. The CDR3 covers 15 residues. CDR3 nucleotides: TGTGCCAGCAGCTTGACGGGACAGGGCCTCTACGAGCAGTACTTC. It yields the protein CASSLTGQGLYEQYF.

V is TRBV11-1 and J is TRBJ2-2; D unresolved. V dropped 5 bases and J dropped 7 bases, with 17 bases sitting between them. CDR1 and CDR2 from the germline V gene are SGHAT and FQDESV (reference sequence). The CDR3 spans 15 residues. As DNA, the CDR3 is TGTGCCAGCAGCCCGGTTGTAGCATTTGGCGGGGAGCTGTTTTTT. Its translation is CASSPVVAFGGELFF.

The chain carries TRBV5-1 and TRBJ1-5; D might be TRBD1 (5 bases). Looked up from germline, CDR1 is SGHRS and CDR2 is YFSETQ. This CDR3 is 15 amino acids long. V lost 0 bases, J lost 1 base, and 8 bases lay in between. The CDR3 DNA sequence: TGCGCCAGCAGCTTGGCGGGGGAGAGCAATCAGCCCCAGCATTTT. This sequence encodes CASSLAGESNQPQHF.

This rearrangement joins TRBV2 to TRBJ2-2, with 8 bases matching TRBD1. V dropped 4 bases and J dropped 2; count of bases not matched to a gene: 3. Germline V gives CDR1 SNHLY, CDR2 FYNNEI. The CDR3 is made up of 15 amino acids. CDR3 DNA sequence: TGTGCCAGCAGTGCTGGACAGGGTAACACCGGGGAGCTGTTTTTT. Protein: CASSAGQGNTGELFF.

Here the CDR3 DNA reads TGTGCCAGCAGCTATGATAGCGGGAGCGAGCAGTACTTC. Translation: CASSYDSGSEQYF. The V and J genes are TRBV11-3 and TRBJ2-7; 9 nucleotides align to TRBD2. Trimming cost V 4 bases and J 6 bases; bases outside gene matches: 4. This CDR3 has 13 residues. CDR1 is SGHNT and CDR2 is YENEEA in the germline V gene. The full variable domain, rest sourced from reference TRBV11-3 and TRBJ2-7, is EAGVVQSPRYKIIEKKQPVAFWCNPISGHNTLYWYLQNLGQGPELLIRYENEEAVDDSQLPKDRFSAERLKGVDSTLKIQPAELGDSAVYLCASSYDSGSEQYFGPGTRLTVT.

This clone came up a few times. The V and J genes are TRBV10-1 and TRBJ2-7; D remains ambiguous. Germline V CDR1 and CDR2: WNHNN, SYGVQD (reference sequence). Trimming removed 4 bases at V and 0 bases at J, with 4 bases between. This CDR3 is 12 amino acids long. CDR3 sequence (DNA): TGCGCCAGCAGTGCCAGCTCCTACGAGCAGTACTTC. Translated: CASSASSYEQYF.

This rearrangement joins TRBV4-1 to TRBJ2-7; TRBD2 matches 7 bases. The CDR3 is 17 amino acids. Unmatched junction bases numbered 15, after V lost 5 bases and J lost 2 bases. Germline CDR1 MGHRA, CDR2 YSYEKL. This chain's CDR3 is CASSDPPSGEVTYEQYF. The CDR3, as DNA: TGCGCCAGCAGCGACCCCCCAAGCGGGGAGGTGACCTACGAGCAGTACTTC.

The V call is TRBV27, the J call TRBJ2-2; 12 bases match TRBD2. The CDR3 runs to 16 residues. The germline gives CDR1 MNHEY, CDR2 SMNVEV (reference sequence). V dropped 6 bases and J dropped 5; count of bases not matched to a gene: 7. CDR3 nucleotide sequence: TGTGCCAGCAGCGATCTAGCGGGGGGGCCGACCGGGGAGCTGTTTTTT. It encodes CASSDLAGGPTGELFF.